Given below is one TCR beta chain in context. Its specificity is unknown. The CDR3 is 12 residues long. From germline, CDR1 is LNHDA and CDR2 SQIVND (reference sequence). Trimming shortened V by 3 bases and J by 2 bases, and 3 bases separated the two germline ends. The assay was immunoSEQ multiplex PCR, and TCRdb's table has in-frame clones only and misses some. The repertoire includes around 1.4 million clones, approximately 98.5% of them detected once, and 0.36% sits in the top ten. This sample was taken from a study of shared clonotypes between healthy human individuals. Findings and caveats of the study: Lower generation probabilities were found for non-shared clonotypes than for those shared by all four donors.

The genes are TRBV19 and TRBJ2-3; no clear D gene. The sample was naive CD4+ T cells sorted from blood. Subset reported: CD45RA+ positively selected. The receptor was isolated from a man aged 25-40 years in good health. In DNA, the CDR3 is TGTGCCAGTAGTATGAACACAGATACGCAGTATTTT. Translation: CASSMNTDTQYF.